This T cell receptor (beta chain) emerged from a study of PD-L1 blockade in urothelial cancer. General study points: For durable-benefit patients, tumor-associated blood clones expanded more at 3 weeks.

Here immunoSEQ multiplex PCR was the method, and the copy in TCRdb shows in-frame clones only, minus some. The sample consists of over 15,000 clones, about 88% of them appearing once. The time point denotes: pretreatment peripheral blood. Samples were collected from each patient before treatment and during treatment. Each patient gave between 1 and 8 of them in total. Trimming took 6 bases from V and 6 from J; bases not matched to a gene: 7. Germline V gene sequence: CDR1 SQVTM, CDR2 ANQGSEA. The CDR3 runs 12 residues. Remarks on this clone: The target antigen is unknown.

The TCR comes from a man aged 65 to 85 with urothelial cancer. This chain connects TRBV29-1 to TRBJ1-1; 7 bases map to TRBD1. The sequencing here drew on PBMCs, taken around atezolizumab (anti-PD-L1) treatment. CDR3 sequence: CSVADRVSEAFF. The CDR3, as DNA: TGCAGCGTAGCCGACAGGGTATCTGAAGCTTTCTTT.